A selection of T cell receptor delta chains follows, all from one sample in a study of Vδ1+ human thymocytes. TCRdb called clones anew from the multiplex PCR reads with CATT. The data contain about 75,000 delta-chain clones, around 34% of them singletons. The sequencing sample was made of Vdelta1+ gamma-delta thymocytes from the thymus. The origin of the receptors is a boy under two years old who had congenital heart surgery. Both conserved end residues are part of each CDR3. Fields, in order: V gene, clone size, J gene, D gene, CDR3 DNA, CDR3 protein. A D gene is named only where the DNA matches it firmly. Not every row has a clone size; where given, it reads once, few, many or a size class.

V gene: TRDV1; clone size: few; J gene: TRDJ1; D gene: TRDD3; CDR3 DNA: TGTGCTCTTGGGGGCGGGGGGATACGCAACGATAAACTCATCTTT; CDR3 protein: CALGGGGIRNDKLIF
V gene: TRDV1; clone size: .; J gene: TRDJ1; D gene: .; CDR3 DNA: TGTGCTCTTGGGGATGGGTCCCCATACACCGATAAACTCATCTTT; CDR3 protein: CALGDGSPYTDKLIF
V gene: TRDV1; clone size: .; J gene: TRDJ1; D gene: .; CDR3 DNA: TGTGCTCTTGGGATCCGCCTTCCCTCTCAGGAGGTGGGGGGACTACTCGCCCAGTACACCGATAAACTCATCTTT; CDR3 protein: CALGIRLPSQEVGGLLAQYTDKLIF
V gene: TRDV1; clone size: .; J gene: TRDJ1; D gene: .; CDR3 DNA: TGTGCTCTTGGGCGAGCCTGGATTCCTGCCGATAAACTCATCTTT; CDR3 protein: CALGRAWIPADKLIF
V gene: TRDV2; clone size: .; J gene: TRDJ1; D gene: TRDD3; CDR3 DNA: TGTGCCTGTGACACCTTGAGGCTGGGGGATACATTACTTTACACCGATAAACTCATCTTT; CDR3 protein: CACDTLRLGDTLLYTDKLIF
V gene: TRDV1; clone size: .; J gene: TRDJ1; D gene: .; CDR3 DNA: TGTGCTCTTGGGGATCTTGTTCCTCTCCGGGGTAAACTCATCTTT; CDR3 protein: CALGDLVPLRGKLIF
V gene: TRDV1; clone size: .; J gene: TRDJ1; D gene: .; CDR3 DNA: TGTGCTCTTGGGGAACGGCCTTGTTCTATTCCCCGAGACCCAGGTAAACTCATCTTT; CDR3 protein: CALGERPCSIPRDPGKLIF
V gene: TRDV1; clone size: .; J gene: TRDJ1; D gene: .; CDR3 DNA: TGTGCTCTTGGGGGTTCTTCCTTACTGGGGATCAGCTACACCGATAAACTCATCTTT; CDR3 protein: CALGGSSLLGISYTDKLIF
V gene: TRDV1; clone size: .; J gene: TRDJ1; D gene: .; CDR3 DNA: TGTGCTCTTGGGGAACACACCCCTCTGGGATTCTCTACCGATAAACTCATCTTT; CDR3 protein: CALGEHTPLGFSTDKLIF
V gene: TRDV1; clone size: .; J gene: TRDJ1; D gene: TRDD3; CDR3 DNA: TGTGCTCTTGGGGACCCTTCTCCCGCCGGTACTGGGGGTCACCACACCGATAAACTCATCTTT; CDR3 protein: CALGDPSPAGTGGHHTDKLIF
V gene: TRDV1; clone size: few; J gene: TRDJ1; D gene: TRDD3; CDR3 DNA: TGTGCTCTTGGGGAATTCCTAGAACAGTTCTGGGGGATAAAAGGGAAGTACACCGATAAACTCATCTTT; CDR3 protein: CALGEFLEQFWGIKGKYTDKLIF
V gene: TRDV1; clone size: .; J gene: TRDJ1; D gene: TRDD3; CDR3 DNA: TGTGCTCTTGGTTTTTACCAGAGGGAGACTTGGCCCTGGGGGATGCAAATGTATACCGATAAACTCATCTTT; CDR3 protein: CALGFYQRETWPWGMQMYTDKLIF
V gene: TRDV1; clone size: few; J gene: TRDJ1; D gene: TRDD3; CDR3 DNA: TGTGCTCTTGGGGAACGAATTCCGGGGGATACTACCACCGATAAACTCATCTTT; CDR3 protein: CALGERIPGDTTTDKLIF
V gene: TRDV1; clone size: .; J gene: TRDJ1; D gene: .; CDR3 DNA: TGTGCTCTTGGGGAACTCGGGAGCACCCCCCTACTCCAGGATAAACTCATCTTT; CDR3 protein: CALGELGSTPLLQDKLIF
V gene: TRDV1; clone size: .; J gene: TRDJ3; D gene: .; CDR3 DNA: TGTGCTCTTGGGGAATGGCTACGCACGAGCTCCTGGGACACCCGACAGATGTTTTTC; CDR3 protein: CALGEWLRTSSWDTRQMFF
V gene: TRDV1; clone size: .; J gene: TRDJ1; D gene: .; CDR3 DNA: TGTGCTCTTGGGGAACTAGGTTTAGGTATACCCGGGAAAGTGGGCGATAAACTCATCTTT; CDR3 protein: CALGELGLGIPGKVGDKLIF
V gene: TRDV2; clone size: many; J gene: TRDJ1; D gene: .; CDR3 DNA: TGTGCCTGTGACACCTGGGACACAACCGATAAACTCATCTTT; CDR3 protein: CACDTWDTTDKLIF
V gene: TRDV1; clone size: .; J gene: TRDJ1; D gene: TRDD3; CDR3 DNA: TGTGCTCTTGGGGAAAGGGGGATACTGTACACCGATAAACTCATCTTT; CDR3 protein: CALGERGILYTDKLIF
V gene: TRDV1; clone size: .; J gene: TRDJ1; D gene: .; CDR3 DNA: TGTGCTCTTGGGGAACCAAGTTCCAGGGCGAAATGGAGGTCCGATCACACCGATAAACTCATCTTT; CDR3 protein: CALGEPSSRAKWRSDHTDKLIF
V gene: TRDV1; clone size: .; J gene: TRDJ1; D gene: TRDD3; CDR3 DNA: TGTGCTCTTGGGGAACTCGAGCTTCCACTCGCACTACTGGGGGATACTACCGCCGATAAACTCATCTTT; CDR3 protein: CALGELELPLALLGDTTADKLIF
V gene: TRDV1; clone size: .; J gene: TRDJ1; D gene: TRDD2; CDR3 DNA: TGTGCTCTTGGGGAACTTTTCTTCCTACTAGGTGGGGACACCGATAAACTCATCTTT; CDR3 protein: CALGELFFLLGGDTDKLIF
V gene: TRDV1; clone size: few; J gene: TRDJ1; D gene: TRDD3; CDR3 DNA: TGTGCTCTTGGGGAACCGGGACTGGGGGATGCCGATAAACTCATCTTT; CDR3 protein: CALGEPGLGDADKLIF
V gene: TRDV1; clone size: .; J gene: TRDJ1; D gene: TRDD3; CDR3 DNA: TGTGCTCTTGGGGAACTTTGTTCCTTTCCTGGGGGATACGACACCGATAAACTCATCTTT; CDR3 protein: CALGELCSFPGGYDTDKLIF
V gene: TRDV1; clone size: .; J gene: TRDJ1; D gene: .; CDR3 DNA: TGTGCTCTTGGGGAAGCCTTCGTGTGGGTGGGTGAGGGCACCGATAAACTCATCTTT; CDR3 protein: CALGEAFVWVGEGTDKLIF
V gene: TRDV1; clone size: few; J gene: TRDJ1; D gene: TRDD3; CDR3 DNA: TGTGCTCTTGGGGACCCACCCTACCTCAAACTTCCTACTCGGGTGGGGGATACTCAATGCACCGATAAACTCATCTTT; CDR3 protein: CALGDPPYLKLPTRVGDTQCTDKLIF
V gene: TRDV1; clone size: few; J gene: TRDJ1; D gene: TRDD3; CDR3 DNA: TGTGCTCTAGGAAAGCGGGGTTCCTGGTGGGGAACTTTGGGGGATACAACCGATAAACTCATCTTT; CDR3 protein: CALGKRGSWWGTLGDTTDKLIF
V gene: TRDV2; clone size: medium-sized; J gene: TRDJ1; D gene: .; CDR3 DNA: TGTGCCTGTGACACCGGGGATGGGATCTACACCGATAAACTCATCTTT; CDR3 protein: CACDTGDGIYTDKLIF
V gene: TRDV1; clone size: .; J gene: TRDJ2; D gene: .; CDR3 DNA: TGTGCTCTTGGGGAACTGGGGGATAAAGGCCTTCCTACGTTTTTGGGGGTTCCGGCAGCACAACTCTTCTTT; CDR3 protein: CALGELGDKGLPTFLGVPAAQLFF
V gene: TRDV1; clone size: few; J gene: TRDJ1; D gene: TRDD3; CDR3 DNA: TGTGCTCTTGGGATCCATCCCCCGATTAGAGACTGGGGGATAGGGGACACCGATAAACTCATCTTT; CDR3 protein: CALGIHPPIRDWGIGDTDKLIF
V gene: TRDV1; clone size: .; J gene: TRDJ1; D gene: .; CDR3 DNA: TGTGCTCTTGGGGACCAACCTGGAGGTAAACTCATCTTT; CDR3 protein: CALGDQPGGKLIF
V gene: TRDV1; clone size: .; J gene: TRDJ1; D gene: TRDD3; CDR3 DNA: TGTGCTCTTGGGGAACCGTGTTCCTATGGGTGGGGGATGTACTTCACCGATAAACTCATCTTT; CDR3 protein: CALGEPCSYGWGMYFTDKLIF
V gene: TRDV1; clone size: .; J gene: TRDJ1; D gene: TRDD3; CDR3 DNA: TGTGCTCTTGGGGAACGGTCCCAGCCCGGGGGATGGTGTCCGGCCGATAAACTCATCTTT; CDR3 protein: CALGERSQPGGWCPADKLIF
V gene: TRDV1; clone size: few; J gene: TRDJ1; D gene: .; CDR3 DNA: TGTGCTCTTGGGGAACTACAGAAAAAGGAACCCCCTGGCGCCCGCACCGATAAACTCATCTTT; CDR3 protein: CALGELQKKEPPGARTDKLIF
V gene: TRDV2; clone size: few; J gene: TRDJ1; D gene: .; CDR3 DNA: TGTGCCTGTGTGTCGGTACGAACCATCTTT; CDR3 protein: CACVSVRTIF
V gene: TRDV1; clone size: few; J gene: TRDJ1; D gene: TRDD3; CDR3 DNA: TGTGCTCTTGGGGAATCCTCCTATGGTCTGGGGGAACTCATCTTT; CDR3 protein: CALGESSYGLGELIF
V gene: TRDV1; clone size: .; J gene: TRDJ1; D gene: .; CDR3 DNA: TGTGCTCTTGGGACGCCTTCCTCAAAGTACTGGGGGTTTTACACCGATAAACTCATCTTT; CDR3 protein: CALGTPSSKYWGFYTDKLIF
V gene: TRDV1; clone size: few; J gene: TRDJ1; D gene: .; CDR3 DNA: TGTGCTCTTGGGGAACTCCTTCGAATGGGATACACCGATAAACTCATCTTT; CDR3 protein: CALGELLRMGYTDKLIF
V gene: TRDV1; clone size: .; J gene: TRDJ1; D gene: TRDD3; CDR3 DNA: TGTGCTCTTGGGGAACCTATCCTACGTAGTAACTGGGGGATACGGTGGGATAAACTCATCTTT; CDR3 protein: CALGEPILRSNWGIRWDKLIF
V gene: TRDV1; clone size: .; J gene: TRDJ3; D gene: TRDD3; CDR3 DNA: TGTGCTCTTGATCCGGTCTGGGGGATACGCAGCTCCTGGGACACCCGACAGATGTTTTTC; CDR3 protein: CALDPVWGIRSSWDTRQMFF